Following are 28 T cell receptor beta chains from one sample sequenced in a study of cytomegalovirus exposure and HLA in healthy donors (dated 2017 in TCRdb). The method behind the library was the immunoSEQ multiplex PCR assay. For the multiplex PCR, a mixture combining 60 forward primers for TCR Vbeta segments and 13 reverse primers for TCR Jbeta segments was used. Drawn from immuneACCESS, this table holds only the in-frame rearrangements with V and J called that TCRdb kept. Clones are partly lost; checked studies trace under half to an unresolved V gene and leave the rest unexplained. This sample holds about 180,000 clones; roughly 82% were observed only once. Clones ranked in the top ten supply 1% to 1.5% of the sample. Sequenced material: PBMCs. These receptors were obtained from a girl aged 2-10 years in good health and CMV-seropositive.

The rearrangement uses TRBV5-6 and TRBJ2-1; unclear D gene. This CDR3 has 16 amino acids. Germline CDR1 is SGHDT and CDR2 is YYEEEE. With 0 bases removed from V and 0 bases from J, the gap between germline ends came to 10 bases. The CDR3 nucleotides read TGTGCCAGCAGCTTGGATGGCGGCCTCTCCTACAATGAGCAGTTCTTC. As protein: CASSLDGGLSYNEQFF.

The genes are TRBV9 and TRBJ2-1; D call uncertain. This CDR3 comprises 16 residues. V lost 4 bases, J lost 7 bases, and 21 bases lay in between. The germline gives CDR1 SGDLS, CDR2 YYNGEE. CDR3 DNA: TGTGCCAGCAGCTATCTAGACGTACGGAATGGGAATGAGCAGTTCTTC. Residues: CASSYLDVRNGNEQFF.

V gene TRBV5-1 combines with J gene TRBJ1-1; D is unresolved. Germline CDR1 SGHRS, CDR2 YFSETQ. This CDR3 is 15 amino acids long. The ends were cut back, 5 bases at V and 1 base at J, with 15 bases in the middle. The CDR3 loop reads CASRPLGRENTEAFF. CDR3 DNA: TGCGCCAGCAGACCCCTGGGCAGAGAGAACACTGAAGCTTTCTTT. The entire variable domain, with the rest obtained from reference TRBV5-1 and TRBJ1-1, is as follows: KAGVTQTPRYLIKTRGQQVTLSCSPISGHRSVSWYQQTPGQGLQFLFEYFSETQRNKGNFPGRFSGRQFSNSRSEMNVSTLELGDSALYLCASRPLGRENTEAFFGQGTRLTVV.

The chain combines TRBV4-1 with TRBJ2-7, with D hard to call. V lost 5 bases and J 6 bases, leaving 14 bases between the germline ends. This CDR3 is built from 13 residues. Germline CDR1 MGHRA, CDR2 YSYEKL. The CDR3 DNA reads TGCGCCAGCAGCTCCCCCCAGGCAAGCGAGCAGTACTTC. It translates to CASSSPQASEQYF.

The chain joins TRBV5-4 to TRBJ2-1; D gene unclear. CDR1 is SGHNT, CDR2 YYREEE, per germline (reference sequence). Trimming took 0 bases from V and 11 from J, leaving 12 bases between them. The CDR3 contains 13 residues. CDR3 coding DNA: TGTGCCAGCAGCTTGGATACTCCAGCGAAGCAGTTCTTC. This encodes CASSLDTPAKQFF.

This clone was counted a single time. V usage is TRBV5-1 and J usage is TRBJ2-2, with TRBD2 matching 13 bases. V trimming: 4 bases; J trimming: 7 bases; junction bases outside the gene matches: 4. Germline assignment: CDR1 SGHRS and CDR2 YFSETQ. The CDR3 has 15 residues. The CDR3 spells CASSEGLAGVGELFF. The CDR3 DNA reads as TGCGCCAGCAGCGAAGGACTAGCGGGAGTCGGGGAGCTGTTTTTT.

The rearrangement joins TRBV5-1 to TRBJ2-5, with 10 bases fitting TRBD1. TRBJ2-7 matches the DNA end more closely, so the J call is doubtful. This CDR3 comprises 15 residues. Germline V gene sequence: CDR1 SGHRS, CDR2 YFSETQ. CDR3 DNA sequence: TGCGCCAGCAGCTCACGGGGACAGGGGTTGGGCGAGCAGTACTTC. Translated: CASSSRGQGLGEQYF.

The genes are TRBV18 and TRBJ1-2; D gene uncertain. Germline assignment: CDR1 KGHSH and CDR2 LQKENI. V was clipped by 3 bases and J by 0 bases, with 17 bases between them. This CDR3 is built from 17 residues. The CDR3 nucleotides read TGTGCCAGCTCACCTAACGATAAAGTTTCAGCTAACTATGGCTACACCTTC. Translation: CASSPNDKVSANYGYTF.

CDR3 DNA: TGTGCCAGCAGCTTGGAGACAGCCAGCTCCTACGAGCAGTACTTC. This gives the protein CASSLETASSYEQYF. The rearrangement links TRBV7-3 to TRBJ2-7, with a tentative D call TRBD1 (5 bases). The CDR3 consists of 15 residues. CDR1 is SGHTA and CDR2 is FQGTGA in the germline V gene. Trimming cost V 3 bases and J 0 bases, with 12 bases left between them.

In its sample, this clone was seen a few times. The rearrangement links TRBV5-1 to TRBJ2-1; 12 bases align to TRBD2. J lost 0 bases, V lost 3 bases, and 10 bases had no gene match. Germline V CDR1 and CDR2: SGHRS, YFSETQ. This CDR3 is built from 19 residues. The CDR3 loop is CASSSKGLAGGPSYNEQFF. Written as DNA, the CDR3 is TGCGCCAGCAGCTCAAAAGGGCTAGCGGGAGGGCCCTCCTACAATGAGCAGTTCTTC.

The chain combines TRBV5-8 with TRBJ2-7; D possibly corresponds to TRBD1 (6 bases). V shed 0 bases and J shed 0 bases, with 7 bases lying between them. Germline V gene lookup returns CDR1 SGHTS and CDR2 YDEGEE. There are 14 residues in the CDR3. CDR3 sequence (DNA): TGTGCCAGCAGCTTGGGGGACATCTCCTACGAGCAGTACTTC. It specifies CASSLGDISYEQYF.

In its sample, this clone was seen once. One end of the junction varies from germline; a read error may be responsible. The V and J genes are TRBV6-5 and TRBJ1-2, with D perhaps matching TRBD1 (5 bases). The CDR3 is 15 amino acids. Germline CDR1 is MNHEY and CDR2 is SVGAGI. This chain's CDR3 is CAGSYGQGANYGYTF. The DNA for the CDR3 is TGTGCCGGCAGTTACGGACAAGGAGCTAACTATGGCTACACCTTC.

This chain uses TRBV4-1 with TRBJ1-3; D perhaps matches TRBD1 (6 bases). The CDR3 runs 18 residues. Germline assignment: CDR1 MGHRA and CDR2 YSYEKL. The V end lost 4 bases, the J end lost 2 bases, and 21 bases lay between the germline ends. The CDR3 sequence: CASSLRKEIQGPGNTIYF. CDR3 sequence (DNA): TGCGCCAGCAGCCTGCGAAAAGAAATACAGGGACCTGGAAACACCATATATTTT.

The CDR3 nucleotides are TGTGCCAGCAGCCAAGCAGGACTAGCGGAGACCCAGTACTTC. Amino acid sequence: CASSQAGLAETQYF. V gene TRBV4-2 combines with J gene TRBJ2-5, with 9 bases aligning to TRBD2. Germline values: CDR1 LGHNA, CDR2 YNFKEQ. V shed 1 base, J shed 5 bases, and the junction held 2 bases outside the gene matches. This CDR3 region has 14 residues.

The chain joins TRBV7-9 to TRBJ2-5; the D gene is possibly TRBD1 (6 bases). V gave up 3 bases and J gave up 9 bases, with 17 bases separating them. The CDR3 is 14 amino acids. CDR1 is SEHNR and CDR2 is FQNEAQ in the germline V gene (reference sequence). The CDR3 sequence is CASSLPGHMMSQYF. In DNA form, the CDR3 reads TGTGCCAGCAGCTTGCCGGGACATATGATGTCCCAGTACTTC.

V gene TRBV4-1 combines with J gene TRBJ1-3; weak D call: TRBD1 (5 bases). The CDR3 consists of 17 residues. V lost 1 base and J lost 0, with 13 bases in between. Germline lookup yields CDR1 MGHRA and CDR2 YSYEKL. CDR3 bases: TGCGCCAGCAGCCAAGGTCCAGGGTACCTCTCTGGAAACACCATATATTTT. Its translation is CASSQGPGYLSGNTIYF.

This chain uses TRBV25-1 with TRBJ2-5; D unresolved. The J call is uncertain, as TRBJ2-7 better fits the DNA end. CDR1 and CDR2 from the germline V gene are MGHDK and SYGVNS. The CDR3 has 14 amino acids. In nucleotides, the CDR3 is TGTGCCAGCACCCCCTTGTTAGGAGCTGACGAGCAGTACTTC. The encoded protein is CASTPLLGADEQYF.

V and J are TRBV15 and TRBJ1-1, with a tentative D call TRBD1 (6 bases). The V end was cut by 0 bases, the J end by 8 bases, with 16 bases between. The CDR3 sequence is 15 residues long. The V gene's germline CDR1 is LNHNV and CDR2 YYDKDF (reference sequence). CDR3 sequence reads: CATSRDRGRGEEAFF. CDR3 sequence (DNA): TGTGCCACCAGCAGAGACCGGGGCAGGGGTGAGGAAGCTTTCTTT.

The chain has TRBV19 and TRBJ1-4, with 7 bases fitting TRBD1. Trimming cost V 3 bases and J 7 bases; bases outside gene matches: 11. Per germline, CDR1 LNHDA and CDR2 SQIVND (reference sequence). The CDR3 is 16 amino acids. CDR3 sequence (DNA): TGTGCCAGTAGTATTCTTTCTGGACAGGTCGGTGAAAAACTGTTTTTT. Amino acids: CASSILSGQVGEKLFF.

V gene TRBV7-8 combines with J gene TRBJ1-1; 7 nucleotides line up with TRBD1. V gave up 6 bases and J gave up 0 bases; unmatched junction bases: 10. CDR1 is SGHVS, CDR2 FQNEAQ, per germline. This CDR3 spans 16 amino acids. CDR3: CASRPRTGAMNTEAFF. The DNA of the CDR3 is TGTGCCAGCAGACCTAGGACAGGAGCCATGAACACTGAAGCTTTCTTT.

The rearrangement joins TRBV5-1 to TRBJ2-3; 8 bases fit TRBD2. This CDR3 region has 17 residues. Per germline, CDR1 SGHRS and CDR2 YFSETQ. V trimming: 2 bases; J trimming: 4 bases; junction bases outside the gene matches: 12. In nucleotides, the CDR3 is TGCGCCAGCAGCTTTTATATCGGGACTAGGGTCCCAGATACGCAGTATTTT. It codes for CASSFYIGTRVPDTQYF.

The sample holds one count of this clone. The rearrangement uses TRBV11-2 and TRBJ1-1; D may be TRBD1 (6 bases). The V end was cut by 4 bases, the J end by 4 bases, with 16 bases between. The germline V gene has CDR1 SGHAT and CDR2 FQNNGV. The CDR3 is 15 amino acids. This CDR3 reads CASSSPRGRGTEAFF. CDR3 coding DNA: TGTGCCAGCAGCTCCCCCAGGGGTAGGGGCACTGAAGCTTTCTTT.

This clone appeared a few times. The rearrangement uses TRBV25-1 and TRBJ2-2; 7 bases are a match to TRBD2. J lost 5 bases, V lost 5 bases, and 5 bases had no gene match. The CDR3 runs to 14 residues. Looked up from germline, CDR1 is MGHDK and CDR2 is SYGVNS. The CDR3 here is CASSRGDWTGELFF. The CDR3 nucleotides read TGTGCCAGCAGTCGGGGGGATTGGACCGGGGAGCTGTTTTTT.

The rearrangement uses TRBV21-1 and TRBJ1-1; TRBD1, as called in the table, went unchecked against the DNA. TRBV21-1 is a documented pseudogene. This CDR3 region has 14 residues. CDR3 sequence reads: CASNPGQTNTEAFF. CDR3 in DNA: TGTGCCAGCAATCCGGGACAGACGAACACTGAAGCTTTCTTT.

This clone came up once. V and J are TRBV18 and TRBJ2-1, with 7 bases aligning to TRBD2. This CDR3 has 15 amino acids. Unmatched junction bases numbered 5, after V lost 0 bases and J lost 6 bases. In germline, CDR1 is KGHSH, CDR2 LQKENI. In DNA form, the CDR3 reads TGTGCCAGCTCACCACCGGGAGCGGGGATCAATGAGCAGTTCTTC. Its translation is CASSPPGAGINEQFF.

The chain has TRBV5-1 and TRBJ2-3; D gene ambiguous. This CDR3 comprises 13 residues. Germline V lookup: CDR1 SGHRS, CDR2 YFSETQ. V dropped 0 bases and J dropped 6 bases, with 8 bases sitting between them. CDR3 nucleotide sequence: TGCGCCAGCAGCTTGGATATACTGGATACGCAGTATTTT. It yields the protein CASSLDILDTQYF.

The rearrangement links TRBV7-2 to TRBJ1-1; TRBD1 is a possible D gene (6 bases). Germline loops: CDR1 SGHTA, CDR2 FQGNSA. V dropped 3 bases and J dropped 3 bases, with 11 bases sitting between them. There are 14 residues in the CDR3. DNA of the CDR3: TGTGCCAGCAGCTTTTCCCAGGGGTACACTGAAGCTTTCTTT. It is translated as CASSFSQGYTEAFF.

This chain joins TRBV20-1 and TRBJ2-3; D is unclear. Germline CDR1 DFQATT, CDR2 SNEGSKA (reference sequence). The CDR3 loop spans 11 amino acids. V lost 6 bases, J lost 2 bases, and 6 bases lay in between. CDR3 region: CSAPYTDTQYF. DNA for the CDR3: TGCAGTGCACCCTACACAGATACGCAGTATTTT.